The rows below give T cell receptor beta chains drawn from one sample of a study of cytomegalovirus exposure and HLA in healthy donors. Profiled with immunoSEQ multiplex PCR; TCRdb holds only in-frame clones, not every one. The table records under 200,000 clones, around 72% of them present only once. Sequenced input: PBMCs. These receptors were obtained from a man over 45 in good health and CMV-seronegative. The CDR3 runs from the conserved cysteine through the conserved F or W.

v_call	j_call	cdr3_aa
TRBV5-1	TRBJ2-5	CASSLTPKETQYF
TRBV10-3	TRBJ2-7	CAISPGQNYEQYF
TRBV2	TRBJ2-7	CASTQGGGFLYEQYF
TRBV6-1	TRBJ2-7	CASTGTGGTYEQYF
TRBV10-2	TRBJ2-2	CASSAAGELFF
TRBV7-9	TRBJ1-1	CASSFAGGAEAFF
TRBV5-1	TRBJ2-1	CASSPMDRVINEQFF
TRBV5-8	TRBJ1-2	CASSLTETQNYGYTF
TRBV6-5	TRBJ1-2	CASRFGTGGGYTF
TRBV29-1	TRBJ2-7	CSVEDNQRTYEQYF
TRBV7-2	TRBJ1-5	CASSSGLAGGNQPQHF
TRBV11-1	TRBJ1-2	CASSPPGLGNYGYTF
TRBV9	TRBJ1-1	CASSVAHRGYEAFF
TRBV6-6	TRBJ2-3	CASSGLSGGATDTQYF
TRBV5-1	TRBJ1-1	CASSRTGGATEAFF
TRBV5-1	TRBJ2-1	CASSLPGLAGGGHNEQFF
TRBV10-3	TRBJ1-1	CAISAGQPNGDTEAFF
TRBV7-2	TRBJ1-1	CASSLGTGDRAFF
TRBV27	TRBJ2-1	CASSLTGMRHNEQFF
TRBV5-1	TRBJ1-2	CASSLERGNRYGYTF